This T cell receptor beta chain is from a study of control samples from healthy donors and cancer patients. The germline V and J ends were trimmed by 2 bases and 1 base, with 14 bases remaining between them. The CDR3 totals 16 residues. The germline V gene has CDR1 ENHRY and CDR2 SYGVKD. This table comes from immunoSEQ multiplex PCR, and its TCRdb copy is limited to in-frame clones, with some not included. The profile shows some 170,000 clones, approximately 96% of them singletons. Sequencing was carried out using blood. The chain employs TRBV10-3 and TRBJ1-1, with D possibly TRBD1 on 5 matching bases. The TCR was taken from a woman aged 25-40 years in good health. This chain's CDR3 is CAISEVQGGWNTEAFF. The CDR3 DNA reads TGTGCCATCAGTGAGGTCCAGGGCGGTTGGAACACTGAAGCTTTCTTT.